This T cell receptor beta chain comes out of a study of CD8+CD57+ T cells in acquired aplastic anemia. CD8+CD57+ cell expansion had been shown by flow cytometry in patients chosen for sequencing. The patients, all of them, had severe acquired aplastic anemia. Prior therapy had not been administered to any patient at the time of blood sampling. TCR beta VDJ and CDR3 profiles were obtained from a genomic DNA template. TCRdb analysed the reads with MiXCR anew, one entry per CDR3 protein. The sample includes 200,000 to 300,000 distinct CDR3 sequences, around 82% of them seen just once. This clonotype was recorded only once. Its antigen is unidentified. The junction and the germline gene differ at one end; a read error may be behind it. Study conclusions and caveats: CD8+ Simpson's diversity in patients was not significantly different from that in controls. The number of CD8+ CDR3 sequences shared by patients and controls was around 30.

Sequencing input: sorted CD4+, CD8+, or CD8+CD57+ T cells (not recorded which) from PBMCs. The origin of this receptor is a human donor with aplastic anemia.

CDR3 DNA sequence: TGTGCCAGCAGCTCGGCGGGAGGTCCCGGTTCGCAGGATTTT. Encoded protein: CASSSAGGPGSQDF. V is TRBV9 and J is TRBJ2-3, with 8 nucleotides matching TRBD2. Germline V gene data show CDR1 as SGDLS and CDR2 as YYNGEE. The CDR3 runs to 14 residues.